Presented here are 17 T cell receptor beta chains from one specimen sequenced in a study of beta chain bispecific antibodies for T cell cancers. Their target antigens are unknown. General observations from the study: Normal T cells contributed less of the targeted TRBV signal than the leukemia cells did.

MiXCR, applied by TCRdb to the 5' RACE reads, yields one record per CDR3 protein. The repertoire holds over 20,000 distinct CDR3 sequences, with about 2.7% as singletons. Either OKT3 anti-CD3 antibody or CD3/CD28 beads expanded T cells from blood mononuclear cells over roughly 3 days. Sequencing input: healthy donor T cells cultured with leukemia cells. The receptors here all came from a human donor in good health. Some clones in this sample may be carry-over from other donors' samples.

This clonotype was recorded many times. The chain uses TRBV5-1 and TRBJ2-5; possible D gene TRBD1, 6 bases. Germline lookup yields CDR1 SGHRS and CDR2 YFSETQ. The ends were cut back, 6 bases at V and 5 bases at J, with 11 bases in the middle. This CDR3 comprises 12 residues. This chain's CDR3 is CASKGVHETQYF. CDR3 in DNA: TGCGCCAGCAAGGGGGTACACGAGACCCAGTACTTC.

This clonotype appeared many times. One junction end does not reproduce the germline sequence, and a read error may be involved. The rearrangement uses TRBV5-1 and TRBJ2-7; D perhaps matches TRBD2 (5 bases). Looked up from germline, CDR1 is SGHRS and CDR2 is YFSETQ. This CDR3 comprises 13 residues. This chain's CDR3 is CASSPAVSNEQYF. The CDR3 DNA reads as TGCGCCAGCAGCCCAGCGGTCTCCAACGAGCAGTACTTC.

This clonotype has a count of ten or more. The CDR3 nucleotides are TGTGCCAGCAGCTTCAGTGGGGGGGACTATGGCTACACCTTC. As protein: CASSFSGGDYGYTF. This rearrangement joins TRBV5-6 to TRBJ1-2, with a tentative D call TRBD1 (5 bases). The V gene lost 2 bases and the J gene lost 3 bases, with 11 bases spanning the gap. From germline, CDR1 is SGHDT and CDR2 YYEEEE. There are 14 residues in the CDR3.

This clonotype was detected many times. The J gene is TRBJ2-3, the V gene TRBV5-1; D might be TRBD1 or TRBD2, each matching 6 bases. V dropped 0 bases and J dropped 0 bases, with 14 bases sitting between them. The CDR3 consists of 17 residues. Germline CDR1 SGHRS, CDR2 YFSETQ. The CDR3 sequence: CASSLGVGGTSTDTQYF. The CDR3 DNA is TGCGCCAGCAGCTTGGGAGTGGGCGGGACAAGCACAGATACGCAGTATTTT.

This clonotype has at least ten counts. This rearrangement joins TRBV5-1 to TRBJ2-1, with D perhaps matching TRBD2 (6 bases). Trimming took off 0 bases at V and 0 bases at J, with 10 bases between the two ends. Germline loops: CDR1 SGHRS, CDR2 YFSETQ. The CDR3 has 16 amino acids. DNA of the CDR3: TGCGCCAGCAGCTTGGGGGGGGATAGCTCCTACAATGAGCAGTTCTTC. Protein product: CASSLGGDSSYNEQFF.

This clonotype was counted ten times or more. One end of the junction varies from germline; a read error may be responsible. The V call is TRBV5-1, the J call TRBJ2-7; the D gene is possibly TRBD2 (7 bases). This CDR3 spans 14 amino acids. The germline V gene has CDR1 SGHRS and CDR2 YFSETQ. The CDR3 loop is CASSGSGGSNEQYF. CDR3 nucleotide sequence: TGCGCCAGCAGCGGATCGGGGGGCTCCAACGAGCAGTACTTC.

The chain recombines TRBV18 with TRBJ2-5; 7 nucleotides agree with TRBD2. The CDR3 spans 15 residues. Trimming cost V 8 bases and J 2 bases; bases outside gene matches: 11. The germline V gene encodes CDR1 KGHSH and CDR2 LQKENI. CDR3 bases: TGTGCCAGCCATCCGGCCAGCGGGGCACAAGAGACCCAGTACTTC. This codes for CASHPASGAQETQYF.

This clonotype was recorded at least ten times. The chain links TRBV5-1 to TRBJ2-1; no firm D call. The germline V gene has CDR1 SGHRS and CDR2 YFSETQ. The CDR3 is 15 amino acids. Between the trimmed V and J ends, which lost 4 bases and 3 bases, there was a span of 14 bases. CDR3 loop: CASSVDRTLYNEQFF. For the CDR3, the DNA is TGCGCCAGCAGCGTGGACCGGACCCTCTACAATGAGCAGTTCTTC.

This clonotype was counted ten times or more. This chain connects TRBV6-6 to TRBJ2-1; 10 positions agree with TRBD1. V was clipped by 0 bases and J by 1 base; unmatched bases: 6. This CDR3 is 18 amino acids long. Per the germline V gene, CDR1 is MNHNY and CDR2 is SVGAGI (reference sequence). The CDR3 sequence is CASSYSGTGAWSYNEQFF. CDR3 DNA sequence: TGTGCCAGCAGTTACTCCGGGACAGGGGCTTGGTCCTACAATGAGCAGTTCTTC.

This clonotype was counted at least ten times. The gene calls are TRBV29-1 and TRBJ2-7; the match to TRBD1 covers 7 bases. V gave up 5 bases and J gave up 6 bases; unmatched junction bases: 16. CDR3 length: 15 amino acids. CDR1 SQVTM and CDR2 ANQGSEA come from the germline V gene. Here the CDR3 reads CSVHLPGQKFGEQYF. As DNA, the CDR3 is TGCAGCGTTCATCTACCGGGACAGAAATTTGGCGAGCAGTACTTC.

This clonotype was counted a single time. This may come from a read error, since a much larger clone is one base off. V and J are TRBV27 and TRBJ1-5; D is unclear. Trimming took 0 bases from V and 4 from J, leaving 13 bases between them. CDR1 MNHEY and CDR2 SMNVEV come from the germline V gene (reference sequence). The CDR3 length is 16 residues. CDR3 DNA: TGTGCCAGCAGTTTATCGAACGGACCGGGGAATCAGCCCCAGCATTTT. Protein sequence: CASSLSNGPGNQPQHF.

This clonotype was detected ten times or more. The chain joins TRBV5-1 to TRBJ1-2; no firm D call. Germline-derived CDR1 and CDR2 are SGHRS and YFSETQ. V was pared by 0 bases and J by 2 bases, with 11 bases between. The CDR3 runs 15 residues. This CDR3 is CASSLGGKFNYGYTF. CDR3 coding DNA: TGCGCCAGCAGCTTGGGCGGGAAATTCAACTATGGCTACACCTTC.

Ten or more counts support this clonotype. This chain links TRBV5-1 with TRBJ2-7; D possibly matches TRBD1 or TRBD2 (6 bases each). Trimming removed 6 bases at V and 9 bases at J, with 13 bases between. The CDR3 runs to 11 residues. The germline V gene encodes CDR1 SGHRS and CDR2 YFSETQ. CDR3 region: CASTGAGLQYF. CDR3 bases: TGCGCCAGCACGGGGGCAGGGCTGCAGTACTTC.

Ten or more counts support this clonotype. The V and J genes are TRBV19 and TRBJ1-1; D ambiguous. Per the germline V gene, CDR1 is LNHDA and CDR2 is SQIVND (reference sequence). V was trimmed by 3 bases and J by 1 base, leaving 3 bases between them. The CDR3 extends over 12 amino acids. The CDR3 DNA is TGTGCCAGTAGTATCGGGAACACTGAAGCTTTCTTT. As protein: CASSIGNTEAFF.

This clonotype was detected ten times or more. This chain joins TRBV27 and TRBJ1-1; D is possibly TRBD1 (5 bases). Germline lookup yields CDR1 MNHEY and CDR2 SMNVEV (reference sequence). Trimming took 6 bases from V and 6 from J, leaving 11 bases between them. This CDR3 contains 12 residues. CDR3 residues: CASRGRGSEAFF. DNA of the CDR3: TGTGCCAGCAGAGGAAGGGGATCTGAAGCTTTCTTT.

Many counts were recorded for this clonotype. V is TRBV5-1 and J is TRBJ1-2; D uncertain. V was trimmed by 4 bases and J by 8 bases, leaving 15 bases between them. Germline assignment: CDR1 SGHRS and CDR2 YFSETQ. This CDR3 is built from 13 residues. CDR3 in amino acids: CASSPPGNVGYTF. The CDR3 region has the DNA TGCGCCAGCAGCCCCCCCGGAAACGTCGGCTACACCTTC.

This clonotype was recorded at least ten times. J is TRBJ2-7 and V is TRBV19, with TRBD1 identical over 9 bases. This CDR3 is built from 17 residues. CDR1 and CDR2 (germline): LNHDA, SQIVND (reference sequence). V lost 4 bases and J lost 3; bases outside the gene matches: 13. CDR3: CASSTILSGTGIYEQYF. The CDR3 DNA is TGTGCCAGTAGTACGATCCTCTCCGGGACAGGGATCTACGAGCAGTACTTC.